The rows below give T cell receptor beta chains drawn from one sample of a study of T-cell reconstitution after alpha-beta-depleted transplantation in children. Each CDR3 protein gets one entry after TCRdb re-called the PCR reads with MiXCR. The sample has under 450,000 distinct CDR3 sequences; 15% to 20% are singletons. The input for sequencing was PBMCs, mostly from graft donor cells, taken 360 days after TCRalphabeta/CD19-depleted stem cell transplant. Every receptor here comes from a boy in the first two years of life who had a stem cell transplant for Wiskott-Aldrich syndrome, so the T cells may come from the graft donor. The CDR3 runs from the conserved cysteine through the conserved F or W.

CDR3,J,V
CASSYGQGSETQYF,TRBJ2-5,TRBV6-5
CATSDGGNTQYF,TRBJ2-3,TRBV24-1
CASNGVKETQYF,TRBJ2-5,TRBV2
CASSPVRGEEAFF,TRBJ1-1,TRBV5-4
CASSDPPSEQYF,TRBJ2-7,TRBV28
CASSTTGDWSSPLHF,TRBJ1-6,TRBV7-9
CSASGQGRMEQYF,TRBJ2-7,TRBV29-1
CASSLQGDTRTDTQYF,TRBJ2-3,TRBV7-9
CATSDSLRAYGYTF,TRBJ1-2,TRBV24-1
CASSPLQGGWNNEQFF,TRBJ2-1,TRBV18
CASRGTGNNNEQFF,TRBJ2-1,TRBV4-3
CAISPWVLGGVLLF,TRBJ2-2,TRBV13
CATMGQQNTEAFF,TRBJ1-1,TRBV24-1
CASSSIPLRQALRGHEQYF,TRBJ2-7,TRBV12-3/TRBV12-4
CASSVGPSSGRGLKQFF,TRBJ2-1,TRBV9
CASSQFRGIGYNEQFF,TRBJ2-1,TRBV3-1
CASSPPGQGFTDTQYF,TRBJ2-3,TRBV18
CASSQVRSGPLRNIQYF,TRBJ2-4,TRBV4-3
CASSQVWTTDTQYF,TRBJ2-3,TRBV4-2
CASSIGHSYNEQFF,TRBJ2-1,TRBV19
CATTGGPRGYTF,TRBJ1-2,TRBV2
CASSLGATSGSTDTQYF,TRBJ2-3,TRBV5-1
CASSLAPLGQSSTDTQYF,TRBJ2-3,TRBV5-1
CATSWDRNTEAFF,TRBJ1-1,TRBV15
CASSLGGYTGANVLTF,TRBJ2-6,TRBV7-6
CASSLWYQETQYF,TRBJ2-5,TRBV3-1
CASSTSGSYEQYF,TRBJ2-7,TRBV12-3/TRBV12-4
CASSAKGPFNEQYF,TRBJ2-7,TRBV7-9
CAISESFGWAKPYNEQFF,TRBJ2-1,TRBV10-3
CASSGTGESEQFF,TRBJ2-1,TRBV7-9
CATSSEYQPQHF,TRBJ1-5,TRBV15
CASSSGLEQFF,TRBJ2-1,TRBV5-1
CASRDRASSYEQYF,TRBJ2-7,TRBV6-1
CATSDLGQGKDADTQYF,TRBJ2-3,TRBV24-1
CASSYKPSGGRQETQYF,TRBJ2-5,TRBV11-2
CASSLMQANTEAFF,TRBJ1-1,TRBV7-9
CASSYGRSNQPQHF,TRBJ1-5,TRBV12-3/TRBV12-4
CATRPGLAGNEQFF,TRBJ2-1,TRBV7-7
CASSPVITGELFF,TRBJ2-2,TRBV18
CASRPSPGLAGEKFF,TRBJ2-1,TRBV3-1
CASSSGHDRWDTQYF,TRBJ2-3,TRBV5-1
CASSKYGYGYTF,TRBJ1-2,TRBV28
CASSYSDGADTQYF,TRBJ2-3,TRBV6-5
CASSLSPDSYNEQFF,TRBJ2-1,TRBV11-2
CASSQMGGPDTQYF,TRBJ2-3,TRBV7-9
CASSQVAGFQETQYF,TRBJ2-5,TRBV4-1
CASSGQGPLFF,TRBJ1-4,TRBV6-6
CSARDLREGGIQYF,TRBJ2-4,TRBV20-1
CASSPALLDREGLGVYEQYF,TRBJ2-7,TRBV11-1
CASSHTGDPSSGNTIYF,TRBJ1-3,TRBV5-1
CASSQDNTYKETQYF,TRBJ2-5,TRBV4-3
CASSFRDRAEAFF,TRBJ1-1,TRBV12-3/TRBV12-4
CASSQIGFLSTDTQYF,TRBJ2-3,TRBV4-1
CASKPQEGEQYF,TRBJ2-7,TRBV5-1
CASSWTGSTGELFF,TRBJ2-2,TRBV5-1
CASSPGAGGRAILRGYTF,TRBJ1-2,TRBV4-1